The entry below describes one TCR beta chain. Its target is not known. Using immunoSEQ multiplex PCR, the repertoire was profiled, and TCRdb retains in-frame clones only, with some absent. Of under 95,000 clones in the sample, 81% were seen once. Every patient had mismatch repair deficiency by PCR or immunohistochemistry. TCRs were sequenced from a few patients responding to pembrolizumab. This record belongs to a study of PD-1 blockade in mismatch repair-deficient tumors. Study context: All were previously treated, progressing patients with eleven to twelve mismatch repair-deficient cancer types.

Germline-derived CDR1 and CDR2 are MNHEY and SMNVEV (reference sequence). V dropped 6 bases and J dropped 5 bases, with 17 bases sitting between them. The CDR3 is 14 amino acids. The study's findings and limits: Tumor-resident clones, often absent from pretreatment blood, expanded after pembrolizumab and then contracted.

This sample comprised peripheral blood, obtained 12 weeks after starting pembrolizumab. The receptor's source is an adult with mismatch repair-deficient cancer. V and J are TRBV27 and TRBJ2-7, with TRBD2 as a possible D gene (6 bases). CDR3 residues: CASRVYGEAHEQYF. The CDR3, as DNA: TGTGCCAGCAGGGTGTACGGGGAGGCACACGAGCAGTACTTC.